Reported below is one T cell receptor (beta chain). Its matching antigen is unknown. This entry is derived from a study of T cell responses to AZD1222 COVID-19 vaccine. Study-level information: Second doses at about 4 or about 12 weeks were pooled.

Broader study findings: Nearly half of unique spike-specific TCRs reportedly avoided B.1.351 and B.1.1.7 mutated regions. Increases in Spike-specific TCR breadth and depth were seen after two AZD1222 doses. Donors, mostly white British, included more females; clonal diversity was possibly underestimated.

The table came from immunoSEQ multiplex PCR; TCRdb's copy has only in-frame clones and leaves some out. The sample holds about 110,000 clones, more than 70% seen once. The CDR3 extends over 15 amino acids. Germline assignment: CDR1 SGHAT and CDR2 FQDESV (reference sequence). Deletions cut 6 bases from V and 0 bases from J, with 12 bases between. This specimen consisted of peripheral blood, obtained on day 0 of AZD1222 vaccination. The V gene is TRBV11-1, the J gene TRBJ2-1, with TRBD1 as a possible D gene (5 bases). This receptor was identified in an adult in good health. The CDR3 nucleotides read TGTGCCAGCAGGCATCACAGGAACTCCTACAATGAGCAGTTCTTC. Protein sequence: CASRHHRNSYNEQFF.